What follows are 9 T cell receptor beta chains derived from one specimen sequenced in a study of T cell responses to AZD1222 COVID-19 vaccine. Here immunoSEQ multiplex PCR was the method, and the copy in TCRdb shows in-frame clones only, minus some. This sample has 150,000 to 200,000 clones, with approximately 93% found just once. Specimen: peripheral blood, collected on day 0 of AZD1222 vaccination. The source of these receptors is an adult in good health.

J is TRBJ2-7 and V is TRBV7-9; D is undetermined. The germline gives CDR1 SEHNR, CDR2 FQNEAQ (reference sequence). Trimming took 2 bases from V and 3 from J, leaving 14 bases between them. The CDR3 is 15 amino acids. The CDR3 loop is CASSLRGSMVYEQYF. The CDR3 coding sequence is TGTGCCAGCAGCTTACGTGGGTCGATGGTCTACGAGCAGTACTTC.

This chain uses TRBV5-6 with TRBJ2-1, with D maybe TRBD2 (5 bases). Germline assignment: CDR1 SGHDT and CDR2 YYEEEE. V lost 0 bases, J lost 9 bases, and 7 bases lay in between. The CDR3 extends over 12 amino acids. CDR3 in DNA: TGTGCCAGCAGCTTGGCGGGGAGTGAGCAGTTCTTC. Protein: CASSLAGSEQFF.

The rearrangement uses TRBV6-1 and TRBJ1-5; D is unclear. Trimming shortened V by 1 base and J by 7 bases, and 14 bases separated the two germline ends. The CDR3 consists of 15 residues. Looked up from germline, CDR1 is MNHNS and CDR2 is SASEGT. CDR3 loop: CASSEDRQYQQPQHF. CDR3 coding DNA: TGTGCCAGCAGTGAAGATCGTCAGTACCAACAGCCCCAGCATTTT.

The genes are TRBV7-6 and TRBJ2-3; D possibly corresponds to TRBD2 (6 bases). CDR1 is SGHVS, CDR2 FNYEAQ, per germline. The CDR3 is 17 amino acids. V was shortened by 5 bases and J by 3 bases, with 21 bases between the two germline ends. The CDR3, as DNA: TGTGCCAGCAGCCCAGGCTTGGGGAGGATGGCTACAGATACGCAGTATTTT. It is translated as CASSPGLGRMATDTQYF. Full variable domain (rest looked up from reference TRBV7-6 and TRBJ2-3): GAGVSQSPRYKVTKRGQDVALRCDPISGHVSLYWYRQALGQGPEFLTYFNYEAQQDKSGLPNDRFSAERPEGSISTLTIQRTEQRDSAMYRCASSPGLGRMATDTQYFGPGTRLTVL.

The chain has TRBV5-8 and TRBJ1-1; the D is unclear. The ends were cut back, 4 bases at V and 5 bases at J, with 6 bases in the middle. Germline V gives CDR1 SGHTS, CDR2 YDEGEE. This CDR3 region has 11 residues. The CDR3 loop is CASSRLTEAFF. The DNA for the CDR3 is TGTGCCAGCAGCAGATTAACTGAAGCTTTCTTT.

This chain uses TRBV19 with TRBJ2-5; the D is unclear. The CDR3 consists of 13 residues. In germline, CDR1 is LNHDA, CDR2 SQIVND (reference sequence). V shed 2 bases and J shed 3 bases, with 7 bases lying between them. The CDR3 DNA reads TGTGCCAGTAGTATACAAATCGAAGAGACCCAGTACTTC. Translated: CASSIQIEETQYF.

The CDR3 loop reads CASAPGGVYGYTF. In nucleotides, the CDR3 is TGTGCTAGTGCCCCGGGTGGAGTCTATGGCTACACCTTC. This chain links TRBV12-5 with TRBJ1-2; D is ambiguous. Germline V gene lookup returns CDR1 LGHNT and CDR2 FRNRAP. This CDR3 contains 13 residues. The V and J ends lost 7 bases and 4 bases respectively, with 13 bases between them.

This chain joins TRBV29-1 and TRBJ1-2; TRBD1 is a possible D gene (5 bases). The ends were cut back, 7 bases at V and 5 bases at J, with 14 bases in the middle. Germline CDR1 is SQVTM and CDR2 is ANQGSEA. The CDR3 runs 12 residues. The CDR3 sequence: CSAPWGGYGYTF. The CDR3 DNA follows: TGCAGCGCCCCTTGGGGGGGGTATGGCTACACCTTC.

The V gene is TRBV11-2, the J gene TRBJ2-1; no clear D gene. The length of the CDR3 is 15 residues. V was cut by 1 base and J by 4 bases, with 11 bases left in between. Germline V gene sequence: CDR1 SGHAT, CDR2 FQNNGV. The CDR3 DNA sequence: TGTGCCAGCAGCTTAGGACGGAGCGTATACAATGAGCAGTTCTTC. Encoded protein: CASSLGRSVYNEQFF.